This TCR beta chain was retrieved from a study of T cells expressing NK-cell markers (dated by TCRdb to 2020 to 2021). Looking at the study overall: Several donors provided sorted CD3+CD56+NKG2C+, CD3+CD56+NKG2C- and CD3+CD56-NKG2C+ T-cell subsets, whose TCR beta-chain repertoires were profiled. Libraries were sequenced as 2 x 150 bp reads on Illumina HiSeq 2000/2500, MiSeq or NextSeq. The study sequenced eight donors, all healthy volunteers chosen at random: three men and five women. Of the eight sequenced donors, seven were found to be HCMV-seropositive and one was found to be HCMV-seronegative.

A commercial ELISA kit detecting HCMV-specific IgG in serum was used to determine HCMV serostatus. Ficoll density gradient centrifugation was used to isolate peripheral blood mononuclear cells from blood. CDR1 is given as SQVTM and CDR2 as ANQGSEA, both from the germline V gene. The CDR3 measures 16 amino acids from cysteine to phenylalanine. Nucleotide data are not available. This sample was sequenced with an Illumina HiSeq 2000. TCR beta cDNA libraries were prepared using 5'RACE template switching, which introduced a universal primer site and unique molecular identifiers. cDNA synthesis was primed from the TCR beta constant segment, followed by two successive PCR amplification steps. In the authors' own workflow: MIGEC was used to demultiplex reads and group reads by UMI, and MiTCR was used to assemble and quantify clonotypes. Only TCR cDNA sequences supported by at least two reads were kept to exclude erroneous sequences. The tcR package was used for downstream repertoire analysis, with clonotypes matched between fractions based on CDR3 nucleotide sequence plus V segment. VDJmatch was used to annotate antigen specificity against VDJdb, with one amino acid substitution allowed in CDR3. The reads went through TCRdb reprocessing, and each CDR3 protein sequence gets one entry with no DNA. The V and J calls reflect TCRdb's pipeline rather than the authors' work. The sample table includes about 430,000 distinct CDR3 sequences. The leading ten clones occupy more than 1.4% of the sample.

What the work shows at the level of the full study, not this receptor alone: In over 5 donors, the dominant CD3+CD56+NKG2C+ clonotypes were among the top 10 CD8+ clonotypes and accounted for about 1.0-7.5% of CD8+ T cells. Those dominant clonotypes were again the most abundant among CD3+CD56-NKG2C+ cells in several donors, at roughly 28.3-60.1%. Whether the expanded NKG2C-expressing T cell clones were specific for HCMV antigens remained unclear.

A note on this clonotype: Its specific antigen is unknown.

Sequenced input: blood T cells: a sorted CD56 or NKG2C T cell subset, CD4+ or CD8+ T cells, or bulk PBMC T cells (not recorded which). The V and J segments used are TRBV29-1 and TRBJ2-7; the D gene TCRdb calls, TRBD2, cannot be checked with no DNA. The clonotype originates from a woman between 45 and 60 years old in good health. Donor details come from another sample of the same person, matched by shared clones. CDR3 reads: CSVEGTSGSRTYEQYF.